Sequencing of this TCR beta chain was carried out in a study of tumor-infiltrating lymphocytes in primary liver carcinoma. This CDR3 contains 15 residues. Researchers generated TCR beta cDNA from approximately 450 ng of total RNA, relying on a constant-region primer. Slightly modified ARM-PCR served as the procedure for the TCR beta libraries. These libraries came from three rounds of nested multiplex PCR. It was with TRBV1-TRBV30 forward primers and a C-beta reverse primer that the first two PCR rounds were run, at around 11 cycles each. MiXCR was run by TCRdb on the multiplex PCR reads, yielding one entry per CDR3 protein. The table has roughly 55,000 distinct CDR3 sequences, 55% to 75% seen once. Both RNA and DNA were isolated together from approximately 20-30 mg of bulk tissue that had not been sorted. Findings and limits, study-wide: Tumor samples exhibited a significantly greater top-250-clone fraction than blood samples (p = 0.039). Whereas tumor region pairs overlapped more, tumor-adjacent and tumor-blood pairs overlapped less.

As regards this clonotype: Its cognate antigen is unknown. The conserved final phenylalanine or tryptophan is absent from the CDR3, which likely points to a read error.

This chain uses TRBV12-3 or TRBV12-4 with TRBJ1-2; 10 bases match TRBD1. This sequence originates from a man in his forties with primary liver carcinoma and hepatitis B virus infection. Sequencing was performed on liver tumor tissue from sampling region 2. The subset denotes: tumor region T2, inferior pole. The CDR3 DNA is TGTGCTAGCAGCCTCGGACAGGGGGTAAACTATGGCTACACCTCC. Residues: CASSLGQGVNYGYTS.